The present T cell receptor beta chain was sequenced within a study of Graves' ophthalmopathy and Graves' hyperthyroidism. The wider study: Before any treatment was given, at initial diagnosis, peripheral blood was collected. Overall study findings and caveats: Sensitivity reached 87.88% and specificity almost 83% for a 13-signature model separating ophthalmopathy from stable hyperthyroidism. Blood also carried most expanded thyroid clonotypes exceeding 0.001 frequency.

On this clonotype: Its antigen is undetermined.

Fresh peripheral blood (roughly 9.7 ml) yielded the PBMCs. RNA transcripts served as template for amplifying TCR beta CDR3 sequences. RT-PCR with HTBI primers came first, then second-round multiplex PCR. One entry per CDR3 protein, called by TCRdb with MiXCR from the multiplex PCR reads. The sample records almost 750,000 distinct CDR3 sequences, around 40% being singletons. The CDR3 runs 15 residues. The germline CDR1 and CDR2 sequences are DFQATT and SNEGSKA (reference sequence). V lost 2 bases to trimming and J lost 4 bases, with 18 bases between them. The chain has TRBV20-1 and TRBJ2-7, with D possibly TRBD2 on 5 matching bases. The receptor was derived from an adult man with Graves' ophthalmopathy. The sequencing input was peripheral blood. The CDR3 region is CSARTTRFRGYEQYF. The DNA of the CDR3 is TGCAGTGCTAGAACCACTCGCTTCCGGGGTTACGAGCAGTACTTC.